The clone carrying this T cell receptor beta chain showed up just a few times. This sample is part of a study of Graves' ophthalmopathy and Graves' hyperthyroidism. Investigators amplified TCR beta CDR3 regions from RNA transcripts. Investigators did first-round RT-PCR with HTBI primers, then second-round multiplex PCR. TCRdb re-called the multiplex PCR reads with MiXCR, one entry per CDR3 protein. The sample consists of 300,000 or so distinct CDR3 sequences, under 20% of them appearing once. Specimen: peripheral blood. This receptor was identified in an adult man with Graves' ophthalmopathy.

The CDR3, as DNA: TGTGCCAGCAGTCGGTCCAGGTTTGGAAACACCATATATTTT. Amino acids: CASSRSRFGNTIYF. The chain combines TRBV3-1 with TRBJ1-3; D is unresolved. This CDR3 comprises 14 residues. From germline, CDR1 is LGHDT and CDR2 YNNKEL (reference sequence). V lost 6 bases to trimming and J lost 3 bases, with 12 bases between them.